This passage covers 22 T cell receptor beta chains from one sample sequenced in a study of shared clonotypes between healthy human individuals. Assay used: immunoSEQ multiplex PCR; TCRdb lists only in-frame clones, some missing. Of approximately 2.3 million clones in the sample, 90% to 95% were seen once. Sequenced sample: naive CD4+ T cells from PBMCs. The subset denotes: CD45RA+ positively selected. The source of these receptors is a man aged 18 to 35 in good health. Some clones in this sample may be carry-over from other donors' samples.

This rearrangement joins TRBV16 to TRBJ1-5; the match to TRBD1 covers 7 bases. CDR3 length: 16 amino acids. With V trimmed by 0 bases and J by 5 bases, 7 bases remained unmatched. Germline CDR1 is KGHSY and CDR2 is FQNENV. The CDR3 DNA reads as TGTGCCAGCAGCCAATCTAGGGGGCGTAAGGATCAGCCCCAGCATTTT. This encodes CASSQSRGRKDQPQHF.

The sample holds one count of this clone. V usage is TRBV27 and J usage is TRBJ2-7; D gene ambiguous. The ends were cut back, 0 bases at V and 3 bases at J, with 12 bases in the middle. The germline V gene encodes CDR1 MNHEY and CDR2 SMNVEV (reference sequence). The CDR3 has 15 residues. The CDR3 here is CASSLSVHADYEQYF. In DNA form, the CDR3 reads TGTGCCAGCAGTTTATCAGTGCACGCTGACTACGAGCAGTACTTC.

This clone was observed a handful of times. The V call is TRBV5-1, the J call TRBJ2-5; 12 bases line up with TRBD2. The trim removed 1 base at V and 5 bases at J, leaving 0 bases unmatched. The CDR3 consists of 14 residues. Per the germline V gene, CDR1 is SGHRS and CDR2 is YFSETQ. The chain's CDR3 is CASSLTSGGETQYF. The CDR3 DNA reads as TGCGCCAGCAGCTTGACTAGCGGGGGGGAGACCCAGTACTTC.

This clone appeared once. The genes are TRBV5-1 and TRBJ2-5; TRBD1 or TRBD2 may be the D gene (6 bases each). The CDR3 is 14 amino acids. Germline CDR1 and CDR2: SGHRS and YFSETQ. Trimming removed 0 bases at V and 4 bases at J, with 10 bases between. The CDR3 nucleotides are TGCGCCAGCAGCTTGGATGGGGGGCCAGAGACCCAGTACTTC. Its translation is CASSLDGGPETQYF.

Regarding this clone: The sample carries other DNA sequences with the same CDR3. Here the CDR3 reads CASRDRGPYGYTF. In DNA form, the CDR3 reads TGTGCCAGCAGGGACAGGGGGCCCTATGGCTACACCTTC. V is TRBV2 and J is TRBJ1-2, with TRBD1 matching 11 bases. Looked up from germline, CDR1 is SNHLY and CDR2 is FYNNEI. The CDR3 sequence is 13 residues long. Trimming at V came to 6 bases and at J to 4 bases, leaving 1 base not matched to a gene.

This clone has only one observation. V usage is TRBV28 and J usage is TRBJ1-1; TRBD1 agrees at 11 bases. V shed 9 bases, J shed 1 base, and the junction held 7 bases outside the gene matches. This CDR3 contains 15 residues. Germline assignment: CDR1 MDHEN and CDR2 SYDVKM. The CDR3 DNA follows: TGTGCCAGTCCGGGACAGGGGGACGCGAACACTGAAGCTTTCTTT. It encodes CASPGQGDANTEAFF. Full variable domain (rest looked up from reference TRBV28 and TRBJ1-1): DVKVTQSSRYLVKRTGEKVFLECVQDMDHENMFWYRQDPGLGLRLIYFSYDVKMKEKGDIPEGYSVSREKKERFSLILESASTNQTSMYLCASPGQGDANTEAFFGQGTRLTVV.

V and J are TRBV27 and TRBJ2-1; TRBD2 matches at 9 bases. Germline loops: CDR1 MNHEY, CDR2 SMNVEV (reference sequence). CDR3 length equals 14 residues. Trimming at V came to 4 bases and at J to 12 bases, leaving 10 bases not matched to a gene. CDR3: CASSYSGRNRVQFF. For the CDR3, the DNA is TGTGCCAGCAGTTATAGCGGGAGAAACCGGGTGCAGTTCTTC.

This sequence joins TRBV18 and TRBJ2-1; the match to TRBD2 covers 12 bases. The V gene's germline CDR1 is KGHSH and CDR2 LQKENI. The V segment lost 3 bases and the J segment 8 bases; nucleotides outside the gene matches: 2. CDR3 length: 14 amino acids. The CDR3 sequence is CASSPRTSGDEQFF. CDR3 DNA sequence: TGTGCCAGCTCACCCCGGACTAGCGGGGATGAGCAGTTCTTC.

The rearrangement links TRBV6-1 to TRBJ2-1; D perhaps matches TRBD2 (6 bases). The germline V gene encodes CDR1 MNHNS and CDR2 SASEGT. Trimming took 6 bases from V and 10 from J, leaving 22 bases between them. The CDR3 has 15 amino acids. The CDR3 sequence: CASSERYLGGAEQFF. The CDR3 DNA reads TGTGCCAGCAGCGAGAGATACCTAGGAGGGGCAGAGCAGTTCTTC.

This clone appeared once. The V and J genes are TRBV13 and TRBJ2-1; the match to TRBD2 covers 8 bases. CDR3 size: 15 residues. CDR1 is PRHDT and CDR2 is FYEKMQ in the germline V gene (reference sequence). V shed 4 bases and J 4 bases; nucleotides not matched to a gene: 6. The CDR3 reads CASSSETSAYNEQFF. In DNA, the CDR3 is TGTGCCAGCAGCTCGGAGACTAGCGCTTACAATGAGCAGTTCTTC.

V and J are TRBV7-6 and TRBJ2-3, with 9 bases fitting TRBD2. The germline CDR1 and CDR2 sequences are SGHVS and FNYEAQ. This CDR3 comprises 16 residues. The ends lost 3 bases at V and 6 bases at J; junction bases unmatched: 10. The CDR3: CASSFRLAAVGDTQYF. The DNA for the CDR3 is TGTGCCAGCAGCTTCCGACTAGCGGCGGTGGGGGATACGCAGTATTTT.

This clone was seen a few times. The gene calls are TRBV30 and TRBJ1-1; the match to TRBD1 covers 7 bases. The CDR3 sequence is 15 residues long. Trimming took 0 bases from V and 2 from J; bases not matched to a gene: 6. Per the germline V gene, CDR1 is GTSNPN and CDR2 is SVGIG (reference sequence). The CDR3: CAWSVWDRDNTEAFF. The CDR3 DNA is TGTGCCTGGAGTGTTTGGGACAGAGATAACACTGAAGCTTTCTTT. Supplemented by reference TRBV30 and TRBJ1-1, the full variable domain reads SQTIHQWPATLVQPVGSPLSLECTVEGTSNPNLYWYRQAAGRGLQLLFYSVGIGQISSEVPQNLSASRPQDRQFILSSKKLLLSDSGFYLCAWSVWDRDNTEAFFGQGTRLTVV.

The rearrangement uses TRBV28 and TRBJ1-1; tentative D call: TRBD1 (6 bases). The CDR3 covers 13 residues. Trimming took 6 bases from V and 1 from J, leaving 9 bases between them. Germline V gene lookup returns CDR1 MDHEN and CDR2 SYDVKM. CDR3 protein: CASRTGANTEAFF. The CDR3 nucleotides read TGTGCCAGCAGGACAGGCGCGAACACTGAAGCTTTCTTT.

This chain links TRBV5-1 with TRBJ2-3, with TRBD2 matching over 7 bases. This CDR3 is 18 amino acids long. CDR1 SGHRS and CDR2 YFSETQ come from the germline V gene. J gave up 3 bases and V 4 bases, and 17 bases lay outside the gene matches. The CDR3 loop is CASSPTIPPREKTDTQYF. The CDR3 DNA reads TGCGCCAGCAGCCCTACAATACCTCCGCGGGAGAAAACAGATACGCAGTATTTT. Full variable domain (remainder filled in from reference TRBV5-1 and TRBJ2-3): KAGVTQTPRYLIKTRGQQVTLSCSPISGHRSVSWYQQTPGQGLQFLFEYFSETQRNKGNFPGRFSGRQFSNSRSEMNVSTLELGDSALYLCASSPTIPPREKTDTQYFGPGTRLTVL.

This clone is a singleton in its sample. This chain connects TRBV6-5 to TRBJ1-4; D is ambiguous. CDR1 is MNHEY, CDR2 SVGAGI, per germline. V lost 2 bases to trimming and J lost 6 bases, with 10 bases between them. This CDR3 has 14 residues. CDR3: CASSYRESDEKLFF. The CDR3 region has the DNA TGTGCCAGCAGTTACAGGGAGAGCGATGAAAAACTGTTTTTT.

The chain carries TRBV29-1 and TRBJ2-5; maybe TRBD2 (6 bases). The CDR3 spans 14 residues. V was cut by 7 bases and J by 4 bases, with 19 bases left in between. Germline lookup yields CDR1 SQVTM and CDR2 ANQGSEA. Here the CDR3 reads CSAIDNGGAETQYF. In nucleotides, the CDR3 is TGCAGCGCCATAGACAATGGCGGGGCAGAGACCCAGTACTTC.

The gene calls are TRBV7-2 and TRBJ1-5, with D maybe TRBD1 (5 bases). The germline V gene encodes CDR1 SGHTA and CDR2 FQGNSA. This CDR3 has 13 residues. The V and J ends lost 8 bases and 7 bases respectively, with 15 bases between them. The CDR3 loop reads CASRGGVNQPQHF. The CDR3 coding sequence is TGTGCCAGCCGCGGGGGGGTCAACCAGCCCCAGCATTTT.

This chain links TRBV12-5 with TRBJ1-2, with D possibly matching TRBD1 (5 bases). This CDR3 region has 12 residues. Germline V lookup: CDR1 LGHNT, CDR2 FRNRAP. V was shortened by 4 bases and J by 7 bases, with 10 bases between the two germline ends. For the CDR3, the DNA is TGTGCTAGTGGTTGGTCTGGGGCTGGCTACACCTTC. This encodes CASGWSGAGYTF.

The chain joins TRBV6-5 to TRBJ2-2, with D unclear. From germline, CDR1 is MNHEY and CDR2 SVGAGI. The CDR3 contains 13 residues. V shed 2 bases and J shed 6 bases, with 7 bases lying between them. CDR3 coding DNA: TGTGCCAGCAGTTACCCCCGCCCCGGGGAGCTGTTTTTT. Residues: CASSYPRPGELFF.

The rearrangement uses TRBV4-3 and TRBJ2-1, with 12 positions matching TRBD2. Germline CDR1 is LGHNA and CDR2 is YSLEER. The CDR3 totals 16 residues. V was clipped by 1 base and J by 8 bases; unmatched bases: 6. The DNA of the CDR3 is TGCGCCAGCAGCCAAGCACTAGCGGGAGGAGGAGATGAGCAGTTCTTC. This encodes CASSQALAGGGDEQFF.

The rearrangement links TRBV19 to TRBJ2-3; maybe TRBD2 (6 bases). Germline CDR1 LNHDA, CDR2 SQIVND (reference sequence). The V gene lost 3 bases and the J gene lost 5 bases, with 12 bases spanning the gap. The CDR3 covers 14 residues. CDR3 amino acids: CASSIGGGGDTQYF. CDR3 in DNA: TGTGCCAGTAGTATCGGGGGTGGCGGAGATACGCAGTATTTT. Full variable domain (outside the CDR3, taken from reference TRBV19 and TRBJ2-3): DGGITQSPKYLFRKEGQNVTLSCEQNLNHDAMYWYRQDPGQGLRLIYYSQIVNDFQKGDIAEGYSVSREKKESFPLTVTSAQKNPTAFYLCASSIGGGGDTQYFGPGTRLTVL.

The genes are TRBV5-1 and TRBJ2-7; a weak D match, TRBD2 (6 bases). In germline, CDR1 is SGHRS, CDR2 YFSETQ. This CDR3 region has 14 residues. Between the trimmed V and J ends, which lost 4 bases and 4 bases, there was a span of 15 bases. The CDR3 DNA is TGCGCCAGCAGCGTGGGACTCACTTATTACGAGCAGTACTTC. Translated, it gives CASSVGLTYYEQYF.